This T cell receptor beta chain is drawn from a study of glioma-infiltrating T cells after dendritic cell vaccination. In the study overall: Between the early 2000s and the early 2010s, patients got autologous tumor lysate-pulsed dendritic cell vaccines. Whole-study results and caveats: Only a small number of patients had complete blood and tumor samples.

Per germline, CDR1 LNHDA and CDR2 SQIVND (reference sequence). The length of the CDR3 is 15 residues. Trimming removed 5 bases at V and 0 bases at J, with 13 bases between. TCRdb's copy holds only in-frame clones and misses some; the assay was immunoSEQ multiplex PCR. The repertoire holds roughly 87,000 clones, with roughly 87% as singletons. Comments on this clone: Its antigen is as yet unknown.

Time point given: after dendritic cell vaccination, including at tumor progression/relapse. V usage is TRBV19 and J usage is TRBJ1-2; maybe TRBD1 (5 bases). The receptor comes from a human donor with glioblastoma. The specimen was blood, collected after dendritic cell vaccination. The CDR3 loop is CASSADRDTNYGYTF. DNA for the CDR3: TGTGCCAGTAGTGCAGACAGAGATACTAACTATGGCTACACCTTC.